A single T cell receptor beta chain is shown here with its context. This specimen comes from a study of blood T cell repertoires in COVID-19. About the research overall: The study drew acute and convalescent COVID-19 samples from the United States, Italy and Spain. From T cells, B-cell-depleted T cells, or PBMCs came the material, which was cDNA or gDNA.

Per the study methods: Amplified reference gene primers provided the basis for estimating nucleated cell counts. Sequencing used immunoSEQ multiplex PCR; TCRdb keeps in-frame clones, though not all of them. That table supplies the V and J calls and clone size; D and trimming were determined from the DNA. The repertoire holds 200,000 to 300,000 clones, with approximately 86% as singletons. The sequencing input was peripheral blood. The clonotype comes from a man aged 30 to 45 with active or convalescent COVID-19.

CDR3 amino acids: CASRVVLWGPDTQYF. DNA of the CDR3: TGTGCCAGCAGAGTAGTTCTATGGGGCCCAGATACGCAGTATTTT. V and J are TRBV2 and TRBJ2-3; D perhaps matches TRBD1 (5 bases). V lost 6 bases and J 4 bases, leaving 17 bases between the germline ends. This CDR3 has 15 residues. The germline CDR1 and CDR2 sequences are SNHLY and FYNNEI.